Below are 8 T cell receptor beta chains sequenced from a single sample in a study of cytomegalovirus exposure and HLA in healthy donors. The primer mix had 60 Vbeta and 13 Jbeta primers. Profiling relied on immunoSEQ multiplex PCR, and the TCRdb table lists in-frame clones only, not all of them. Altogether roughly 150,000 clones are present, 80% being singletons, with the ten largest covering less than 2.5%. Source material: PBMCs. Every receptor here comes from a male donor in good health and CMV-seronegative.

The rearrangement uses TRBV2 and TRBJ2-2; D remains ambiguous. The CDR3 has 14 residues. The V gene lost 7 bases and the J gene lost 5 bases, with 14 bases spanning the gap. Germline V gene lookup returns CDR1 SNHLY and CDR2 FYNNEI. The CDR3 is CASNQVASTGELFF. CDR3 DNA: TGTGCCAGCAATCAGGTCGCGAGTACCGGGGAGCTGTTTTTT.

The J gene is TRBJ2-7, the V gene TRBV11-2; 7 nucleotides line up with TRBD1. The CDR3 runs to 12 residues. Germline assignment: CDR1 SGHAT and CDR2 FQNNGV. Unmatched junction bases numbered 7, after V lost 9 bases and J lost 5 bases. CDR3 in DNA: TGTGCCAGGCGGACAGGTAGGCACGAGCAGTACTTC. Amino acids: CARRTGRHEQYF.

V and J are TRBV7-2 and TRBJ1-2; possible D gene TRBD1, 5 bases. Trimming took off 3 bases at V and 8 bases at J, with 19 bases between the two ends. The CDR3 is 15 amino acids. Germline V gene data show CDR1 as SGHTA and CDR2 as FQGNSA. The CDR3 region is CASSLYGGRNGGYTF. The CDR3 region has the DNA TGTGCCAGCAGCTTGTACGGGGGAAGGAATGGCGGCTACACCTTC. Together with reference TRBV7-2 and TRBJ1-2, the CDR3 gives the full variable domain: GAGVSQSPSNKVTEKGKDVELRCDPISGHTALYWYRQSLGQGLEFLIYFQGNSAPDKSGLPSDRFSAERTGGSVSTLTIQRTQQEDSAVYLCASSLYGGRNGGYTFGSGTRLTVV.

The J gene is TRBJ2-5, the V gene TRBV11-3; TRBD1 might be the D (5 bases). With 2 bases removed from V and 1 base from J, the gap between germline ends came to 8 bases. The CDR3 runs 14 residues. In germline, CDR1 is SGHNT, CDR2 YENEEA. CDR3 DNA sequence: TGTGCCAGCAGCTTACAGGGATCCCAAGAGACCCAGTACTTC. This sequence encodes CASSLQGSQETQYF. The whole variable domain, filled in from reference TRBV11-3 and TRBJ2-5, reads EAGVVQSPRYKIIEKKQPVAFWCNPISGHNTLYWYLQNLGQGPELLIRYENEEAVDDSQLPKDRFSAERLKGVDSTLKIQPAELGDSAVYLCASSLQGSQETQYFGPGTRLLVL.

The chain employs TRBV30 and TRBJ1-6; 7 bases map to TRBD1. The CDR3 length is 15 residues. The V and J ends lost 6 bases and 2 bases, in that order; junction bases with no gene match: 7. CDR1 is GTSNPN, CDR2 SVGIG, per germline (reference sequence). The CDR3 loop reads CACTTGTAYNSPLHF. CDR3 in DNA: TGTGCCTGCACGACCGGGACAGCCTATAATTCACCCCTCCACTTT.

The chain joins TRBV5-1 to TRBJ1-4; the match to TRBD1 covers 7 bases. The length of the CDR3 is 13 residues. The trim removed 4 bases at V and 6 bases at J, leaving 3 bases unmatched. Germline values: CDR1 SGHRS, CDR2 YFSETQ. DNA of the CDR3: TGCGCCAGCAGCCAGGGGACAGATGAAAAACTGTTTTTT. It yields the protein CASSQGTDEKLFF.

J is TRBJ1-2 and V is TRBV6-5; D is undetermined. Germline assignment: CDR1 MNHEY and CDR2 SVGAGI. The CDR3 length is 15 residues. The V gene lost 5 bases and the J gene lost 3 bases, with 16 bases spanning the gap. The CDR3 loop reads CASSPGILRDYGYTF. The DNA for the CDR3 is TGTGCCAGCAGTCCCGGGATTCTGAGGGACTATGGCTACACCTTC.

The J gene is TRBJ1-1, the V gene TRBV2; D gene unclear. Germline-derived CDR1 and CDR2 are SNHLY and FYNNEI. Trimming shortened V by 4 bases and J by 1 base, and 10 bases separated the two germline ends. This CDR3 has 14 amino acids. The CDR3 reads CASSAIGANTEAFF. The CDR3 DNA reads TGTGCCAGCAGTGCAATAGGAGCGAACACTGAAGCTTTCTTT.